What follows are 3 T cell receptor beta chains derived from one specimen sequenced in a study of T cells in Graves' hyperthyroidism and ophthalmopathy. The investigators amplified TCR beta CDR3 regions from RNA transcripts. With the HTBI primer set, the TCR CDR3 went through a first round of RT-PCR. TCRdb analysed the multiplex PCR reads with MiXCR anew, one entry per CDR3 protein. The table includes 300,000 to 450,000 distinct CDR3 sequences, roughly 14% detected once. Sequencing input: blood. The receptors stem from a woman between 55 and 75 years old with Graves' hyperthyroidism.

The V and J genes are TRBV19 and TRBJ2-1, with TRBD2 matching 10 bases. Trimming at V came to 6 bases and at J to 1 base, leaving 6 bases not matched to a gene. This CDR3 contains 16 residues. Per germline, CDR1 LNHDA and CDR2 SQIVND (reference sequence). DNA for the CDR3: TGTGCCAGTAGCTTTGGACTAGCGGTATCCTACAATGAGCAGTTCTTC. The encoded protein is CASSFGLAVSYNEQFF. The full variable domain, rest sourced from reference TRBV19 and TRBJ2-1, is DGGITQSPKYLFRKEGQNVTLSCEQNLNHDAMYWYRQDPGQGLRLIYYSQIVNDFQKGDIAEGYSVSREKKESFPLTVTSAQKNPTAFYLCASSFGLAVSYNEQFFGPGTRLTVL.

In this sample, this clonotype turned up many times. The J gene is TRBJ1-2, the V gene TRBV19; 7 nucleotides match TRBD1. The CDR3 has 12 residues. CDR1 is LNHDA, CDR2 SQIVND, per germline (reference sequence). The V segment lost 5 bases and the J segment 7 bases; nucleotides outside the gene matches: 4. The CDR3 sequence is CASSLQGVGYTF. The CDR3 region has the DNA TGTGCCAGTAGTCTTCAGGGGGTTGGCTACACCTTC.

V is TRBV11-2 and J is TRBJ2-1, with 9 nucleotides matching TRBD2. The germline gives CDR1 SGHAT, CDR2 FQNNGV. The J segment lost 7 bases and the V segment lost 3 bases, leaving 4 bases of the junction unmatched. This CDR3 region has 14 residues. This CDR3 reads CASSFLAGENEQFF. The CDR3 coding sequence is TGTGCCAGCAGCTTCTTAGCGGGAGAAAATGAGCAGTTCTTC.